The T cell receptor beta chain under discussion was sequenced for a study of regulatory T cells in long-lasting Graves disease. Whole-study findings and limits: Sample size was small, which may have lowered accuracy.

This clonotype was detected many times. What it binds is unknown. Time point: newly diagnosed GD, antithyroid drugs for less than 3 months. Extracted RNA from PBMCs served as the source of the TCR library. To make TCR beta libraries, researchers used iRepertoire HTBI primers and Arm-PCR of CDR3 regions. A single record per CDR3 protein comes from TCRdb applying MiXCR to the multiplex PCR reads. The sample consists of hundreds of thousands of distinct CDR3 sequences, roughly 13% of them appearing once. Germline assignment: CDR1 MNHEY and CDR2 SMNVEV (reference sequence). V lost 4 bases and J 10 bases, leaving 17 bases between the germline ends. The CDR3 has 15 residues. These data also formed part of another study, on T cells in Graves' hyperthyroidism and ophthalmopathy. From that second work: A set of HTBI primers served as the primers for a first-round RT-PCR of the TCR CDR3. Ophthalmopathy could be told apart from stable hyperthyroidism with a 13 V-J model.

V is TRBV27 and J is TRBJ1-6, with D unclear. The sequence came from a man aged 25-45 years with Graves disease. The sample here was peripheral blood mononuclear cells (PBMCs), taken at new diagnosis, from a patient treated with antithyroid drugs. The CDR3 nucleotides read TGTGCCAGCAGTTCCCCTCATGCTTTGGGATCACCCCTCCACTTT. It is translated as CASSSPHALGSPLHF.